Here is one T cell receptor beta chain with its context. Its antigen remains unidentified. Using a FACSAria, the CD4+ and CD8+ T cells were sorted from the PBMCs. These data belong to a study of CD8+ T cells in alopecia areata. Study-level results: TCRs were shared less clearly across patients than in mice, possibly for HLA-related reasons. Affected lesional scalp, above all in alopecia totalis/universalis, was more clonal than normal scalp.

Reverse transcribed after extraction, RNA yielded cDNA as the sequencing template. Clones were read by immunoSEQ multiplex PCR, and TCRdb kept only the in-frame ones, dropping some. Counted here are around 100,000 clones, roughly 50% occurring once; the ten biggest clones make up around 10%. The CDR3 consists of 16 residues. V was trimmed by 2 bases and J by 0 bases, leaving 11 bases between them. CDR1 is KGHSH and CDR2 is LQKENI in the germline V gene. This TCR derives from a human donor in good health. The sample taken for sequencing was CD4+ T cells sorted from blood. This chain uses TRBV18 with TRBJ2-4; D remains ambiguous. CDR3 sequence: CASSPVGEVAKNIQYF. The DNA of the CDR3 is TGTGCCAGCTCACCAGTTGGGGAAGTAGCCAAAAACATTCAGTACTTC.